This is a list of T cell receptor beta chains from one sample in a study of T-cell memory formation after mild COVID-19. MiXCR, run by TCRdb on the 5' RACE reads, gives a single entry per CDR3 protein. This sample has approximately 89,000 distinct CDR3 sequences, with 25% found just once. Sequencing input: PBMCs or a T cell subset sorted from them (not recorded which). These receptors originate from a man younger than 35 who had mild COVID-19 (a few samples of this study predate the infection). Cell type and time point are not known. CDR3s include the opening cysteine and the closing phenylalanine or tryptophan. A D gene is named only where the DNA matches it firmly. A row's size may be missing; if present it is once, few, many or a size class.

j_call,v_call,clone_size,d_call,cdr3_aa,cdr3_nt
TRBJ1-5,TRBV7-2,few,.,CASASYSNQPQHF,TGTGCCAGCGCCTCCTATAGCAATCAGCCCCAGCATTTT
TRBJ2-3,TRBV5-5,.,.,CASRSGDSQTDTQYF,TGTGCCAGCAGGTCGGGGGACAGCCAAACAGATACGCAGTATTTT
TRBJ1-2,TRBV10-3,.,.,CAISPTIFWGYTF,TGTGCCATCAGCCCGACAATTTTTTGGGGCTACACCTTC
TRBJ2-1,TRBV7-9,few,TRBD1,CASSPRTGEGYNEQFF,TGTGCCAGCAGCCCCCGGACAGGGGAGGGATACAATGAGCAGTTCTTC
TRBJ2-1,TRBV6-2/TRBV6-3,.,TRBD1,CASSATGSPYNEQFF,TGTGCCAGCAGTGCGACAGGGAGTCCCTACAATGAGCAGTTCTTC
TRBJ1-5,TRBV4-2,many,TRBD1,CASSSQGASNQPQHF,TGTGCCAGCAGCTCACAGGGGGCTAGCAATCAGCCCCAGCATTTT
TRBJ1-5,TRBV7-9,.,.,CASSLAPSHQPQHF,TGTGCCAGCAGCTTAGCACCATCCCATCAGCCCCAGCATTTT
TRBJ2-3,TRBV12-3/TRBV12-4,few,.,CASSLEGADTQYF,TGTGCCAGCAGTTTAGAAGGCGCAGATACGCAGTATTTT
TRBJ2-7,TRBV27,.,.,CASSLRLGPYEQYF,TGTGCCAGCAGCCTAAGACTAGGTCCGTACGAGCAGTACTTC
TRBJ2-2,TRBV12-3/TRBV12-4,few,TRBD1,CASSPDRADNGELFF,TGTGCCAGCAGCCCGGACAGGGCGGATAACGGGGAGCTGTTTTTT
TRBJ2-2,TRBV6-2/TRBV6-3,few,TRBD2,CASRTSGVGGELFF,TGTGCCAGCAGGACTAGCGGGGTTGGCGGGGAGCTGTTTTTT
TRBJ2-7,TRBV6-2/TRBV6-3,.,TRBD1,CASTHLGQGTYEQYF,TGTGCCAGCACTCACCTGGGACAGGGCACTTACGAGCAGTACTTC
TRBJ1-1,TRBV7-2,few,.,CASSLSPETEAFF,TGTGCCAGCAGCTTATCTCCAGAAACTGAAGCTTTCTTT
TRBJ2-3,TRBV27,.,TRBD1,CASSWGTGFADTQYF,TGTGCCAGCAGTTGGGGGACAGGGTTCGCAGATACGCAGTATTTT
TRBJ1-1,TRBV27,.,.,CASSLRFQGLNTEAFF,TGTGCCAGCAGTTTGAGGTTCCAGGGGCTGAACACTGAAGCTTTCTTT
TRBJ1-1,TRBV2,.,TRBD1,CASSGQGWNTEAFF,TGTGCCAGCAGTGGACAGGGATGGAACACTGAAGCTTTCTTT
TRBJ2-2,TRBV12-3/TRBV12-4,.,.,CASSFLETGELFF,TGTGCCAGCAGTTTCTTGGAAACCGGGGAGCTGTTTTTT